The 23 T cell receptor beta chains listed next were all sequenced from one sample in a study of T cell responses to AZD1222 COVID-19 vaccine. Measured with immunoSEQ multiplex PCR; TCRdb has only the in-frame clones, and not every one. The sample lists 85,000 to 100,000 clones, more than 85% seen once, with around 8% in the top ten. The sample was peripheral blood, taken 28 days after the second AZD1222 dose. These receptors were collected from an adult who received the AZD1222 COVID-19 vaccine.

The chain combines TRBV2 with TRBJ1-6; 9 nucleotides match TRBD1. Trimming removed 4 bases from V and 7 bases from J; junction bases left unmatched: 8. The CDR3 is 16 amino acids. The V gene's germline CDR1 is SNHLY and CDR2 FYNNEI. The CDR3, as DNA: TGTGCCAGCAGTGTTACCCTACAGGGGGCGAATTCACCCCTCCACTTT. Residues: CASSVTLQGANSPLHF.

The genes are TRBV24-1 and TRBJ1-2, with TRBD1 matching 8 bases. The CDR3 contains 15 residues. Germline V gene sequence: CDR1 KGHDR, CDR2 SFDVKD. Losses at the gene ends were 4 bases for V and 2 bases for J; bases not matched to a gene: 5. The CDR3 reads CATSDPGTGNYGYTF. CDR3 sequence (DNA): TGTGCCACCAGTGACCCCGGGACAGGAAACTATGGCTACACCTTC.

The chain couples TRBV20-1 to TRBJ2-3; weak D call: TRBD2 (5 bases). This CDR3 comprises 11 residues. Trimming took off 6 bases at V and 4 bases at J, with 8 bases between the two ends. The germline gives CDR1 DFQATT, CDR2 SNEGSKA (reference sequence). In nucleotides, the CDR3 is TGCAGTGCAAAGGGAGCAGATACGCAGTATTTT. Encoded protein: CSAKGADTQYF.

This chain uses TRBV20-1 with TRBJ2-1; D ambiguous. Germline loops: CDR1 DFQATT, CDR2 SNEGSKA (reference sequence). This CDR3 region has 14 residues. V lost 3 bases to trimming and J lost 8 bases, with 17 bases between them. This chain's CDR3 is CSASKGSSLDEQFF. The CDR3 DNA follows: TGCAGTGCTAGTAAGGGTAGCTCGCTCGATGAGCAGTTCTTC.

This chain connects TRBV27 to TRBJ2-1; D remains unclear. The CDR3 contains 15 residues. Germline CDR1 and CDR2: MNHEY and SMNVEV (reference sequence). Trimming cost V 0 bases and J 4 bases, with 10 bases left between them. In DNA form, the CDR3 reads TGTGCCAGCAGTTTATCCGCCCTACCGTACAATGAGCAGTTCTTC. Encoded protein: CASSLSALPYNEQFF.

The chain links TRBV11-2 to TRBJ2-2; D ambiguous. V lost 5 bases, J lost 3 bases, and 22 bases lay in between. Germline CDR1 is SGHAT and CDR2 is FQNNGV. The CDR3 runs 18 residues. The chain's CDR3 is CASSPRGWSYTDTGELFF. In DNA, the CDR3 is TGTGCCAGCAGCCCCCGTGGTTGGAGTTATACTGACACCGGGGAGCTGTTTTTT.

This chain links TRBV5-4 with TRBJ1-1; D gene uncertain. From germline, CDR1 is SGHNT and CDR2 YYREEE (reference sequence). Trimming pared 5 bases from V and 2 bases from J, leaving 10 bases between. This CDR3 comprises 13 residues. The CDR3: CASRGRSNTEAFF. The CDR3 nucleotides read TGTGCCAGCAGGGGCAGGTCCAACACTGAAGCTTTCTTT.

The chain joins TRBV5-1 to TRBJ2-1; 13 positions agree with TRBD2. CDR3 size: 16 residues. Germline CDR1 and CDR2: SGHRS and YFSETQ. Germline trimming cut 2 bases from V and 10 bases from J; bases unmatched to any gene: 9. CDR3 amino acids: CASSLGWTSGSREQFF. Written as DNA, the CDR3 is TGCGCCAGCAGCTTAGGTTGGACTAGCGGGAGTCGCGAGCAGTTCTTC.

This chain uses TRBV14 with TRBJ1-1; no firm D call. Germline lookup yields CDR1 SGHDN and CDR2 FVKESK. The V end lost 4 bases, the J end lost 6 bases, and 12 bases lay between the germline ends. The CDR3 spans 13 residues. The CDR3: CASSRRGNAEAFF. The CDR3 DNA reads as TGTGCCAGCAGCCGCCGGGGAAACGCTGAAGCTTTCTTT.

The chain has TRBV24-1 and TRBJ2-5; D unresolved. The germline V gene encodes CDR1 KGHDR and CDR2 SFDVKD. The V gene lost 2 bases and the J gene lost 5 bases, with 5 bases spanning the gap. CDR3 length: 12 amino acids. CDR3 sequence reads: CATSDSWETQYF. The CDR3 DNA reads as TGTGCCACCAGTGATTCGTGGGAGACCCAGTACTTC.

The genes are TRBV5-6 and TRBJ2-2; D is possibly TRBD1 (5 bases). Between the trimmed V and J ends, which lost 4 bases and 7 bases, there was a span of 17 bases. The CDR3 runs 15 residues. Germline lookup yields CDR1 SGHDT and CDR2 YYEEEE. DNA of the CDR3: TGTGCCAGCAGCGGAGAGGCAGGGCTGGGCGGGGAGCTGTTTTTT. Its protein is CASSGEAGLGGELFF.

The chain is built from TRBV10-2 and TRBJ1-1; 10 bases agree with TRBD1. Germline V CDR1 and CDR2: WSHSY, SAAADI. Trimming removed 6 bases from V and 4 bases from J; junction bases left unmatched: 5. The CDR3 totals 14 residues. The CDR3 nucleotides read TGCGCCAGCAGGCCGGGACAGGGGATCACTGAAGCTTTCTTT. It specifies CASRPGQGITEAFF.

As DNA, the CDR3 is TGTGCCAGTAGTGTAAAGGGTGCGGGACAGGGAAACGCCTACAATGAGCAGTTCTTC. It specifies CASSVKGAGQGNAYNEQFF. The chain recombines TRBV19 with TRBJ2-1; the match to TRBD1 covers 9 bases. The CDR3 sequence is 19 residues long. The germline gives CDR1 LNHDA, CDR2 SQIVND (reference sequence). Trimming at V came to 5 bases and at J to 2 bases, leaving 16 bases not matched to a gene.

The chain has TRBV19 and TRBJ1-2; weak D call: TRBD1 (6 bases). Per the germline V gene, CDR1 is LNHDA and CDR2 is SQIVND (reference sequence). Between the trimmed V and J ends, which lost 10 bases and 0 bases, there was a span of 15 bases. CDR3 length: 14 amino acids. This CDR3 is CATSHRGANYGYTF. The CDR3 nucleotides are TGTGCCACCTCCCATAGGGGGGCTAACTATGGCTACACCTTC.

Here the CDR3 DNA reads TGTGCCAGTAGTGGAGGGGGTTCCCAAGAGACCCAGTACTTC. The encoded protein is CASSGGGSQETQYF. The chain recombines TRBV19 with TRBJ2-5; either TRBD1 or TRBD2 may fit D (6 bases each). Germline assignment: CDR1 LNHDA and CDR2 SQIVND (reference sequence). The CDR3 contains 14 residues. V dropped 5 bases and J dropped 1 base, with 11 bases sitting between them.

This clone was recorded once. V is TRBV19 and J is TRBJ2-1; 8 nucleotides line up with TRBD2. The CDR3 has 16 amino acids. The germline CDR1 and CDR2 sequences are LNHDA and SQIVND (reference sequence). V was clipped by 1 base and J by 7 bases; unmatched bases: 9. This chain's CDR3 is CASSIGFGLAQNEQFF. The CDR3 DNA reads TGTGCCAGTAGTATAGGGTTCGGACTAGCCCAAAATGAGCAGTTCTTC.

This clone was counted a single time. V gene TRBV6-2 or TRBV6-3 combines with J gene TRBJ1-1; possibly TRBD1 for D (6 bases). The CDR3 totals 16 residues. Per germline, CDR1 MNHEY and CDR2 SVGEGT. With 4 bases removed from V and 0 bases from J, the gap between germline ends came to 15 bases. The CDR3 bases are TGTGCCAGCAGTTTACGGGGGCGGGCCATGAACACTGAAGCTTTCTTT. This codes for CASSLRGRAMNTEAFF.

V gene TRBV5-4 combines with J gene TRBJ2-1; TRBD2 aligns across 10 bases. Per germline, CDR1 SGHNT and CDR2 YYREEE (reference sequence). V gave up 4 bases and J gave up 0 bases; unmatched junction bases: 10. The CDR3 loop spans 18 amino acids. CDR3 DNA: TGTGCCAGCAGCCGCGGGCAGCGGGAGGGAAGCTCCTACAATGAGCAGTTCTTC. As protein: CASSRGQREGSSYNEQFF.

The V call is TRBV10-3, the J call TRBJ2-1, with 7 bases lining up with TRBD1. CDR1 and CDR2 (germline): ENHRY, SYGVKD. V was pared by 1 base and J by 5 bases, with 5 bases of the junction left unmatched. The CDR3 consists of 15 residues. CDR3: CAISEYGTANNEQFF. Written as DNA, the CDR3 is TGTGCCATCAGTGAGTATGGGACAGCTAACAATGAGCAGTTCTTC.

CDR3 region: CASSIRGEPQHF. The CDR3 nucleotides are TGTGCCAGTAGTATCCGGGGAGAGCCCCAGCATTTT. The rearrangement joins TRBV19 to TRBJ1-5; no clear D. CDR1 LNHDA and CDR2 SQIVND come from the germline V gene (reference sequence). CDR3 length equals 12 residues. Trimming stripped 3 bases from V and 8 bases from J, with 8 bases between.

The V gene is TRBV7-9, the J gene TRBJ2-5, with 7 bases aligning to TRBD2. CDR1 and CDR2 from the germline V gene are SEHNR and FQNEAQ (reference sequence). V gave up 5 bases and J gave up 8 bases; unmatched junction bases: 20. The length of the CDR3 is 17 residues. CDR3 bases: TGTGCCAGCAGCCCGGGGTCTGGCGGGAGTCCCGGAATTACCCAGTACTTC. Amino acid sequence: CASSPGSGGSPGITQYF.

This chain connects TRBV7-2 to TRBJ2-3; unclear D gene. The V end lost 8 bases, the J end lost 4 bases, and 10 bases lay between the germline ends. The germline V gene encodes CDR1 SGHTA and CDR2 FQGNSA. This CDR3 is 12 amino acids long. The CDR3 spells CASRSQSDTQYF. DNA for the CDR3: TGTGCCAGCCGGTCCCAGTCAGATACGCAGTATTTT.

CDR3 sequence (DNA): TGTGCCAGCAGTTTATACAGGGGGGTAGACATTCAGTACTTC. Amino acids: CASSLYRGVDIQYF. The genes are TRBV27 and TRBJ2-4; TRBD1 aligns across 8 bases. Germline assignment: CDR1 MNHEY and CDR2 SMNVEV (reference sequence). The V and J ends lost 1 base and 8 bases, in that order; junction bases with no gene match: 4. The CDR3 spans 14 residues.